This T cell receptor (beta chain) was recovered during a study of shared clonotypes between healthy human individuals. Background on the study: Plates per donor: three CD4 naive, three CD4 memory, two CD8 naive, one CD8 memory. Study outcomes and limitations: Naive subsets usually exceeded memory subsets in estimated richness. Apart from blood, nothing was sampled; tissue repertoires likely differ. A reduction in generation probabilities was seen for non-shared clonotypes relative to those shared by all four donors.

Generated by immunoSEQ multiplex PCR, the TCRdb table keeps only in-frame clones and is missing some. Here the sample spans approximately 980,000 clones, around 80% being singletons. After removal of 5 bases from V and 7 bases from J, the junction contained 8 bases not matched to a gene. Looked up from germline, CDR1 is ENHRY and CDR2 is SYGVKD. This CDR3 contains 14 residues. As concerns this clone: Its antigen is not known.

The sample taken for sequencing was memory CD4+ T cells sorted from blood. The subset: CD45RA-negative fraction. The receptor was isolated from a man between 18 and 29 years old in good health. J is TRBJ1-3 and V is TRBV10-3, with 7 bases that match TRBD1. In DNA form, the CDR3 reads TGTGCCATCAGTCGGGACAGCCTCATCAACACCATATATTTT. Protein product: CAISRDSLINTIYF.